Presented here are 13 T cell receptor beta chains from one specimen sequenced in a study of T cells expressing NK-cell markers. TCRdb reworked the 5' RACE reads into one entry per CDR3 protein, no DNA. The table lists about 440,000 distinct CDR3 sequences. Sequences were obtained from blood T cells: a sorted CD56 or NKG2C T cell subset, CD4+ or CD8+ T cells, or bulk PBMC T cells (not recorded which). The receptors stem from a woman aged 18-70 years in good health.

The V gene is TRBV20-1, the J gene TRBJ1-2; TCRdb outputs TRBD1, but without DNA this stays unchecked. This CDR3 region has 12 residues. The germline CDR1 and CDR2 sequences are DFQATT and SNEGSKA (reference sequence). This chain's CDR3 is CSAAIRDYGYTF.

The chain uses TRBV15 and TRBJ2-5; TCRdb reports TRBD2, a call that lacks DNA to check it against. CDR3 length: 16 amino acids. CDR1 LNHNV and CDR2 YYDKDF come from the germline V gene (reference sequence). CDR3 sequence reads: CATSRVGGKGGETQYF.

The chain has TRBV12-3 or TRBV12-4 and TRBJ2-1; with no DNA, the TCRdb D assignment of TRBD2 cannot be verified. This CDR3 is 12 amino acids long. The CDR3 spells CAGGTSYNEQFF.

This chain's CDR3 is CASSPLLGISADTQYF. The rearrangement links TRBV11-2 to TRBJ2-3. The CDR3 covers 16 residues. Germline V gives CDR1 SGHAT, CDR2 FQNNGV.

The chain recombines TRBV3-1 with TRBJ2-5; TCRdb's D gene call, TRBD2, goes unchecked for lack of DNA. Germline values: CDR1 LGHDT, CDR2 YNNKEL (reference sequence). The CDR3 length is 15 residues. CDR3 loop: CASSPRGLAVETQYF.

The chain has TRBV5-4 and TRBJ2-1. Germline-derived CDR1 and CDR2 are SGHNT and YYREEE (reference sequence). This CDR3 spans 14 amino acids. This CDR3 is CASSLTNLWDEQFF.

J is TRBJ1-5 and V is TRBV20-1; the TCRdb call, TRBD1, lacks DNA for checking. The V gene's germline CDR1 is DFQATT and CDR2 SNEGSKA (reference sequence). The CDR3 length is 14 residues. The CDR3 sequence: CSAMGRQLHQPQHF.

V gene TRBV6-4 combines with J gene TRBJ1-5; the TRBD1 assignment by TCRdb is unverifiable without DNA. The CDR3 runs to 18 residues. CDR1 is MRHNA, CDR2 SNTAGT, per germline. This chain's CDR3 is CATPPRTGGMYSNQPQHF.

The chain has TRBV10-2 and TRBJ2-4. Looked up from germline, CDR1 is WSHSY and CDR2 is SAAADI. CDR3 length equals 13 residues. The CDR3 sequence: CASSEIAKNIQYF.

J is TRBJ2-3 and V is TRBV10-3; TCRdb names TRBD2, which stays unverified in the absence of DNA. CDR1 and CDR2 from the germline V gene are ENHRY and SYGVKD. The CDR3 totals 16 residues. CDR3 residues: CAISDAGGGGTDTQYF.

The rearrangement uses TRBV12-3 or TRBV12-4 and TRBJ1-2; no DNA is available, so the TRBD1 call from TCRdb remains unchecked. The CDR3 runs 15 residues. CDR3 loop: CASTPTGGGGRGYTF.

The rearrangement joins TRBV5-1 to TRBJ2-3; absent DNA, TCRdb's TRBD2 call cannot be checked. Germline assignment: CDR1 SGHRS and CDR2 YFSETQ. The CDR3 runs 15 residues. The CDR3 spells CASSAISGIPDTQYF.

The chain combines TRBV5-1 with TRBJ2-1; there is no DNA to check the TCRdb D call of TRBD2. Germline lookup yields CDR1 SGHRS and CDR2 YFSETQ. The CDR3 runs to 15 residues. CDR3 region: CASSSTTSGVDEQFF.